These 5 T cell receptor beta chains were all obtained from the same sample, sequenced in a study of cytomegalovirus exposure and HLA in healthy donors. Amplification used 60 Vbeta primers and 13 Jbeta primers. Generated by immunoSEQ multiplex PCR, the TCRdb table keeps only in-frame clones and is missing some. The sample consists of 200,000 to 250,000 clones, about 85% of them appearing once. Sequenced input: PBMCs. These receptors originate from a human donor in good health.

The chain recombines TRBV11-1 with TRBJ2-7; tentative D call: TRBD2 (7 bases). Germline V gene data show CDR1 as SGHAT and CDR2 as FQDESV (reference sequence). The CDR3 spans 16 residues. The V end lost 4 bases, the J end lost 1 base, and 17 bases lay between the germline ends. In DNA form, the CDR3 reads TGTGCCAGCAGCTGGGGGGGCAGTGAGATATCCTACGAGCAGTACTTC. Translated, it gives CASSWGGSEISYEQYF.

CDR3 sequence reads: CASSLAESSYNEQFF. The CDR3 DNA follows: TGTGCCAGCAGCTTAGCGGAGAGCTCCTACAATGAGCAGTTCTTC. The chain uses TRBV7-6 and TRBJ2-1, with D unclear. V shed 0 bases and J shed 0 bases, with 6 bases lying between them. Per germline, CDR1 SGHVS and CDR2 FNYEAQ. The CDR3 is made up of 15 amino acids.

The J gene is TRBJ2-1, the V gene TRBV28, with no clear D. Trimming left V 5 bases short and J 10 bases short, with 12 bases between. From germline, CDR1 is MDHEN and CDR2 SYDVKM. There are 12 residues in the CDR3. The CDR3 sequence: CASSTTSREQFF. The CDR3 region has the DNA TGTGCCAGCAGTACAACCTCCAGGGAGCAGTTCTTC.

V is TRBV7-9 and J is TRBJ2-7; TRBD2 might be the D (6 bases). The CDR3 runs 15 residues. Germline CDR1 SEHNR, CDR2 FQNEAQ (reference sequence). Trimming took 5 bases from V and 0 from J, leaving 14 bases between them. DNA for the CDR3: TGTGCCAGCAGCCAATCTAATAGCGGCTCCTACGAGCAGTACTTC. Translation gives CASSQSNSGSYEQYF.

The chain is built from TRBV18 and TRBJ2-7; 9 positions match TRBD1. Germline CDR1 KGHSH, CDR2 LQKENI. CDR3 size: 15 residues. The J segment lost 6 bases and the V segment lost 6 bases, leaving 12 bases of the junction unmatched. The CDR3 is CASSRPGQGVSEQYF. CDR3 DNA sequence: TGTGCCAGCTCTCGTCCGGGACAGGGAGTCAGCGAGCAGTACTTC.